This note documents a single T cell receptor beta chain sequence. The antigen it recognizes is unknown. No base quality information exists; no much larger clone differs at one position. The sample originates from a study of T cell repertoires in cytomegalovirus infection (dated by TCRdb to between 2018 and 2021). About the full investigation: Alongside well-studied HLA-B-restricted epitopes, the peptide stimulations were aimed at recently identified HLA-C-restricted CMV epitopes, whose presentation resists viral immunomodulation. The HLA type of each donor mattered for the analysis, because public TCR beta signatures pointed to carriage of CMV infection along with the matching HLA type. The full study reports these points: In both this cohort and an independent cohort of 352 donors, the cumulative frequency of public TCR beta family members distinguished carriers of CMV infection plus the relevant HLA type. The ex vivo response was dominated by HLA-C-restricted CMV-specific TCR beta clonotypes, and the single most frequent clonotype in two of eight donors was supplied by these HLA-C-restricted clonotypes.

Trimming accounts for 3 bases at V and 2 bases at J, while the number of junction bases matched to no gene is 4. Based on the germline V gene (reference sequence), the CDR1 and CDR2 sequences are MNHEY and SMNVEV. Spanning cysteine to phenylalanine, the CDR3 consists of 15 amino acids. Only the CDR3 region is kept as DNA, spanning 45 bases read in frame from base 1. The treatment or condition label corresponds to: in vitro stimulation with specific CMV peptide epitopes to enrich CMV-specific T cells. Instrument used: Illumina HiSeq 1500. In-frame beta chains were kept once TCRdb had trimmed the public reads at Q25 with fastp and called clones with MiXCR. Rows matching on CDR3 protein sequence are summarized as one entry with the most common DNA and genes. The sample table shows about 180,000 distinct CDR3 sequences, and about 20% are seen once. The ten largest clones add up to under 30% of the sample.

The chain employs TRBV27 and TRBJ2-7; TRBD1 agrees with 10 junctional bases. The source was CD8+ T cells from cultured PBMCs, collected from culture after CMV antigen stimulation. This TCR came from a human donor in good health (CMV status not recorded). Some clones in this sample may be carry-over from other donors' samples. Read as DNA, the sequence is TGTGCCAGCAGTTTTAGGGGGACAGGGGCCTACGAGCAGTACTTC. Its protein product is CASSFRGTGAYEQYF.